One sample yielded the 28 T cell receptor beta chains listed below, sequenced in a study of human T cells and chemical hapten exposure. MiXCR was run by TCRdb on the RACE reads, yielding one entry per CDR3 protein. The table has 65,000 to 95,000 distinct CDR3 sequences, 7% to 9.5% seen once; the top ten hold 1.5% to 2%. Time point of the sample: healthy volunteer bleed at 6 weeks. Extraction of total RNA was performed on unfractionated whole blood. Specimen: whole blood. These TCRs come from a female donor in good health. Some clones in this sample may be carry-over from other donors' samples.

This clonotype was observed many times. The CDR3: CSVGTHTEAFF. The CDR3 coding sequence is TGCAGCGTCGGGACCCACACTGAAGCTTTCTTT. This rearrangement joins TRBV29-1 to TRBJ1-1, with D possibly matching TRBD1 (5 bases). CDR1 and CDR2 from the germline V gene are SQVTM and ANQGSEA. V was cut by 6 bases and J by 3 bases, with 8 bases left in between. The CDR3 is 11 residues long.

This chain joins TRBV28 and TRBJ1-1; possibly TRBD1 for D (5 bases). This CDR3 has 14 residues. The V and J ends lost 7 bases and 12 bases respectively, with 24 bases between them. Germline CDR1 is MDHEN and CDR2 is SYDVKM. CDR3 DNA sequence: TGTGCCAGCATGGGGGGGGTCGGAGGAGTTAAACCTTTCTTT. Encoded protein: CASMGGVGGVKPFF.

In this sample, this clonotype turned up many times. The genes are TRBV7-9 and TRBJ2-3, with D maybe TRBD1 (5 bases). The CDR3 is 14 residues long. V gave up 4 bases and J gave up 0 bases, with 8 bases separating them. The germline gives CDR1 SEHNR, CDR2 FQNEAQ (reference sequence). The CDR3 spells CASSSDRSTDTQYF. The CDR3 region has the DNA TGTGCCAGCAGCTCCGACAGAAGCACAGATACGCAGTATTTT. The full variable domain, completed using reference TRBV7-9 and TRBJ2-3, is DTGVSQNPRHKITKRGQNVTFRCDPISEHNRLYWYRQTLGQGPEFLTYFQNEAQLEKSRLLSDRFSAERPKGSFSTLEIQRTEQGDSAMYLCASSSDRSTDTQYFGPGTRLTVL.

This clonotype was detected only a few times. Written as DNA, the CDR3 is TGTGCCAGCAGTCCCCCAAAGAACTATGGCTACACCTTC. Amino acids: CASSPPKNYGYTF. The chain joins TRBV12-3 or TRBV12-4 to TRBJ1-2; D uncertain. V lost 5 bases and J lost 2, with 9 bases in between. This CDR3 has 13 amino acids.

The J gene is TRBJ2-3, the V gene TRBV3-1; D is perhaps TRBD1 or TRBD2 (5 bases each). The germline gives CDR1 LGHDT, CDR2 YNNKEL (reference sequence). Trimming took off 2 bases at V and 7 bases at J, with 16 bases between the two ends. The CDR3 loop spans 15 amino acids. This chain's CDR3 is CASSQNRDGLNTQYF. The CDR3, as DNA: TGTGCCAGCAGCCAAAACCGGGACGGGCTAAATACGCAGTATTTT.

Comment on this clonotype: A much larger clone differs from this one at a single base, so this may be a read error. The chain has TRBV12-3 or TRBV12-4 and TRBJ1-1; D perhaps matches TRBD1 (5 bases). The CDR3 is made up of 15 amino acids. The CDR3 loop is CAGSGWGRENTEAFF. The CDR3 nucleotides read TGTGCCGGCAGTGGCTGGGGCAGGGAGAACACTGAAGCTTTCTTT.

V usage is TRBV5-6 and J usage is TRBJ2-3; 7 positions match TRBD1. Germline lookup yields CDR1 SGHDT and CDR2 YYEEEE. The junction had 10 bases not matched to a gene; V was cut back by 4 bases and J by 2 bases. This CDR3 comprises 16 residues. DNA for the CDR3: TGTGCCAGCAGCCAACCAACACAGGGGATCACAGATACGCAGTATTTT. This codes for CASSQPTQGITDTQYF.

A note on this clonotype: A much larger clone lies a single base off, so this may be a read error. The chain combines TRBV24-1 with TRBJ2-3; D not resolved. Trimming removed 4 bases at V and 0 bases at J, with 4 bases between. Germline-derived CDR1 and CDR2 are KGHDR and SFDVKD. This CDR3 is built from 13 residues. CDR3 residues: CATSDSSTDTQYF. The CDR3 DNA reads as TGTGCCACCAGTGACTCCAGCACAGATACGCAGTATTTT.

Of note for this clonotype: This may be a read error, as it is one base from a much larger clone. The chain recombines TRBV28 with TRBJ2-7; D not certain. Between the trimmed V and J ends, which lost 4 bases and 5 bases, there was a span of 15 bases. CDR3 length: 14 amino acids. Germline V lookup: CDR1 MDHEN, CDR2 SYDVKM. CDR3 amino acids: CASSWSTKSDEQYF. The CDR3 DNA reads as TGTGCCAGCAGTTGGTCGACCAAGTCCGACGAGCAGTACTTC.

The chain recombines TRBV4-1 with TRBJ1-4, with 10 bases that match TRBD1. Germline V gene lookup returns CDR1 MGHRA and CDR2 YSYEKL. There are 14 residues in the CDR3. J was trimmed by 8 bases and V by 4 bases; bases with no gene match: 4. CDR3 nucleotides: TGCGCCAGCAGCCCGGGGACAGGGGAAGAAAAACTGTTTTTT. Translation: CASSPGTGEEKLFF.

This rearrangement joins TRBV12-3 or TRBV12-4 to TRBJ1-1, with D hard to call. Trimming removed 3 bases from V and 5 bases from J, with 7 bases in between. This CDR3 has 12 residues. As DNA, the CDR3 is TGTGCCAGCAGTTTTTTCGGGACTGAAGCTTTCTTT. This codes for CASSFFGTEAFF.

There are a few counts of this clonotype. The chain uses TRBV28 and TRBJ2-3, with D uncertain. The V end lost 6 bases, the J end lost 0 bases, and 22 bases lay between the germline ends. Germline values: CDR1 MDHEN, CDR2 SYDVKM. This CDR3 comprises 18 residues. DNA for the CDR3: TGTGCCAGCAGCCTAATGCTGGCCAGCGCCGGAAGCACAGATACGCAGTATTTT. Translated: CASSLMLASAGSTDTQYF.

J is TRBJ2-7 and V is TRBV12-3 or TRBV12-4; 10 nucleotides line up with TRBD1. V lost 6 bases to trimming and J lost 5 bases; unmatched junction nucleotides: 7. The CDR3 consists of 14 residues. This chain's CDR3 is CASRPGQGYHEQYF. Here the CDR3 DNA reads TGTGCCAGCAGACCGGGACAGGGGTACCACGAGCAGTACTTC.

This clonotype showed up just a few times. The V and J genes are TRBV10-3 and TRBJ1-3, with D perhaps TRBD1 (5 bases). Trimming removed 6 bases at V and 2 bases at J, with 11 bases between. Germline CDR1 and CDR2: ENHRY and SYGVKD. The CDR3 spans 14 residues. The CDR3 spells CAIRGGVTGNTIYF. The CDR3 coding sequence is TGTGCCATCAGGGGGGGGGTTACTGGAAACACCATATATTTT.

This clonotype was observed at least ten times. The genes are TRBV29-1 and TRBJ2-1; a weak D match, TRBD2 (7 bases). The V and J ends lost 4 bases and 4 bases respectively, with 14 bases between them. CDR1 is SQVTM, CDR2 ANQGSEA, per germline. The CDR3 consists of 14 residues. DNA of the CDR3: TGCAGCGTTGGGGGAAGGGGGGGTTACAATGAGCAGTTCTTC. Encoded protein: CSVGGRGGYNEQFF.

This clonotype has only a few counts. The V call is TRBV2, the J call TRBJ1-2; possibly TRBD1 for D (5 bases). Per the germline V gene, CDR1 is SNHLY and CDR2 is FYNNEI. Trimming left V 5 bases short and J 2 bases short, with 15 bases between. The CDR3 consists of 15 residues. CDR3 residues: CASSPGGLMNYGYTF. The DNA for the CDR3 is TGTGCCAGCAGTCCCGGGGGGTTGATGAACTATGGCTACACCTTC.

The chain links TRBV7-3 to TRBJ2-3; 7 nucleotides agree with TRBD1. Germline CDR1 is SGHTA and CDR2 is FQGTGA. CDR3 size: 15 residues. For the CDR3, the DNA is TGTGAAAGCAGCCCCCAGACAGGGCGGACAGATACGCAGTATTTT. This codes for CESSPQTGRTDTQYF.

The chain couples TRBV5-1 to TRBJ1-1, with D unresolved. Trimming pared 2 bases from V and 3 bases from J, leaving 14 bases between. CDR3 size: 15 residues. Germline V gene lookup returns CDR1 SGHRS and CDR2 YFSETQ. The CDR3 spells CASSFFPARDTEAFF. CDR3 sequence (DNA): TGCGCCAGCAGCTTTTTCCCGGCCCGGGACACTGAAGCTTTCTTT.

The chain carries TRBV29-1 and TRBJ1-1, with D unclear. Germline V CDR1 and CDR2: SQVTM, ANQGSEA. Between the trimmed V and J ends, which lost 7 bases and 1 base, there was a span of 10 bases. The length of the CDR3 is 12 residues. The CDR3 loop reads CSASQPNTEAFF. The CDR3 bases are TGCAGCGCAAGCCAGCCGAACACTGAAGCTTTCTTT.

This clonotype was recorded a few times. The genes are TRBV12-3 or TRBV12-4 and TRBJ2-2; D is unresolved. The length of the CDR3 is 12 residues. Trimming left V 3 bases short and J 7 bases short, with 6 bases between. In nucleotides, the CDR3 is TGTGCCAGCAGTTTCCTGGGCGGGGAGCTGTTTTTT. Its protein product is CASSFLGGELFF.

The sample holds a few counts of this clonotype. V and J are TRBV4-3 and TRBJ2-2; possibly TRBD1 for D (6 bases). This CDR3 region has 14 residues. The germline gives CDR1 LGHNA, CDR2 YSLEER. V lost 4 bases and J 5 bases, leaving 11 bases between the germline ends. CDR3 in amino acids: CASSRDRPTGELFF. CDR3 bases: TGCGCCAGCAGCCGAGACAGGCCGACCGGGGAGCTGTTTTTT.

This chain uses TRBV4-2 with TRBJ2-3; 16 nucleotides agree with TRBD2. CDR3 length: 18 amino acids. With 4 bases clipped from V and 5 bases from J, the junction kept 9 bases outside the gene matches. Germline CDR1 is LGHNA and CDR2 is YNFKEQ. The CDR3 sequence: CASSRTGTSGGVGDTQYF. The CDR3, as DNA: TGTGCCAGCAGCCGAACCGGGACTAGCGGGGGGGTTGGAGATACGCAGTATTTT.

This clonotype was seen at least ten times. The CDR3 bases are TGTGCCAGCAGCTTAAAGGACGGCTCTGGGGCCAACGTCCTGACTTTC. Its protein product is CASSLKDGSGANVLTF. V usage is TRBV7-3 and J usage is TRBJ2-6; D unresolved. The CDR3 covers 16 residues. V gave up 1 base and J gave up 0 bases, with 7 bases separating them. Germline CDR1 SGHTA, CDR2 FQGTGA.

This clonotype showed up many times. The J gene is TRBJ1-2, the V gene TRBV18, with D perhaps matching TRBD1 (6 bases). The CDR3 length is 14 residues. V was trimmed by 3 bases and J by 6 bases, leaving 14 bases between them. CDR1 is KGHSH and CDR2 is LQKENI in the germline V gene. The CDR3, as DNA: TGTGCCAGCTCACCTATAGGACAGACGAATGGCTACACCTTC. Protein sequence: CASSPIGQTNGYTF. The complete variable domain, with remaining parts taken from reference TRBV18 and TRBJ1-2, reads NAGVMQNPRHLVRRRGQEARLRCSPMKGHSHVYWYRQLPEEGLKFMVYLQKENIIDESGMPKERFSAEFPKEGPSILRIQQVVRGDSAAYFCASSPIGQTNGYTFGSGTRLTVV.

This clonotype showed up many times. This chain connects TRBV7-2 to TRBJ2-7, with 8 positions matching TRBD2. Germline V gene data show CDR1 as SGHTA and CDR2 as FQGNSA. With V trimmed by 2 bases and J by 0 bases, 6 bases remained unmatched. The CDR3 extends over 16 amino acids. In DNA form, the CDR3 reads TGTGCCAGCAGCTTACATTCCAGCGGGGGCTCCTACGAGCAGTACTTC. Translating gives CASSLHSSGGSYEQYF.

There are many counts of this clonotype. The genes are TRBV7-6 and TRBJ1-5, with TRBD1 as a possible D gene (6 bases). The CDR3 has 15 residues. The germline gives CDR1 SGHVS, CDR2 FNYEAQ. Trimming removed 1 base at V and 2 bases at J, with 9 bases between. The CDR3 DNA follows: TGTGCCAGCAGCTTAGGGGCAGGGGGCAATCAGCCCCAGCATTTT. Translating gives CASSLGAGGNQPQHF.

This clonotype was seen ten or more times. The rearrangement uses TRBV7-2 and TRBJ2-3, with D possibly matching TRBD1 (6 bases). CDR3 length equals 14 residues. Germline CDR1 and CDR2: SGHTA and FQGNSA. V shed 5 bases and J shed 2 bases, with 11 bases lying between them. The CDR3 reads CASSPQGSTDTQYF. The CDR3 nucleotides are TGTGCCAGCAGCCCCCAGGGGTCCACAGATACGCAGTATTTT.

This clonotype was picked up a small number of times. The CDR3 DNA reads TGTGCCAGCGGATCGGGACCCCGGGGGGGTACGCAGTATTTT. Translating gives CASGSGPRGGTQYF. The chain has TRBV7-9 and TRBJ2-3, with 8 positions matching TRBD2. The CDR3 consists of 14 residues. Germline V gene sequence: CDR1 SEHNR, CDR2 FQNEAQ (reference sequence). The J segment lost 8 bases and the V segment lost 8 bases, leaving 12 bases of the junction unmatched. Full variable domain (missing parts from reference TRBV7-9 and TRBJ2-3): DTGVSQNPRHKITKRGQNVTFRCDPISEHNRLYWYRQTLGQGPEFLTYFQNEAQLEKSRLLSDRFSAERPKGSFSTLEIQRTEQGDSAMYLCASGSGPRGGTQYFGPGTRLTVL.